Listed below are T cell receptor beta chains from one sample, sequenced in a study of identical twins. Each CDR3 protein is one row after TCRdb ran MiXCR on the 5' RACE reads. Among about 550,000 distinct CDR3 sequences listed, under 25% were seen once. These same records also appear under a second study, on yellow fever vaccine responses in identical twins.

The specimen was CD4+ T cells sorted from blood. The origin of the receptors is a woman between 18 and 29 years old in good health. CDR3s include the opening cysteine and the closing phenylalanine or tryptophan. Each record gives: J gene, V gene, CDR3 protein.

j_call: TRBJ2-1
v_call: TRBV18
cdr3_aa: CASSPVAGTYNEQFF

j_call: TRBJ2-2
v_call: TRBV7-6
cdr3_aa: CASNQRGLAGNTGELFF

j_call: TRBJ1-3
v_call: TRBV12-3/TRBV12-4
cdr3_aa: CASSLTGSSDTIYF

j_call: TRBJ2-7
v_call: TRBV10-3
cdr3_aa: CAISTLQGMDEQYF

j_call: TRBJ2-2
v_call: TRBV20-1
cdr3_aa: CSAGGTGTGELFF

j_call: TRBJ2-1
v_call: TRBV4-2
cdr3_aa: CASSQSPPGVSEQFF

j_call: TRBJ2-1
v_call: TRBV4-2
cdr3_aa: CASSPNPPGLAGAYNEQFF

j_call: TRBJ1-3
v_call: TRBV20-1
cdr3_aa: CSARSLGNSGNTIYF

j_call: TRBJ2-2
v_call: TRBV7-3
cdr3_aa: CASSTLAGVYTGELFF

j_call: TRBJ2-1
v_call: TRBV27
cdr3_aa: CASSLGRILINEQFF

j_call: TRBJ1-6
v_call: TRBV12-3/TRBV12-4
cdr3_aa: CASSLKGDNSPLHF

j_call: TRBJ1-4
v_call: TRBV20-1
cdr3_aa: CSAPRGTRSEKLFF

j_call: TRBJ1-2
v_call: TRBV15
cdr3_aa: CATSRGGQGVNYGYTF

j_call: TRBJ2-7
v_call: TRBV5-5
cdr3_aa: CASSSRWTAYEQYF

j_call: TRBJ2-2
v_call: TRBV7-8
cdr3_aa: CASSLPLGELFF

j_call: TRBJ2-1
v_call: TRBV21-1
cdr3_aa: CATDTVAGQAFSYNEQFF

j_call: TRBJ2-3
v_call: TRBV9
cdr3_aa: CASSPRTGGPSTDTQYF

j_call: TRBJ1-6
v_call: TRBV5-1
cdr3_aa: CASRERQGGSPLHF

j_call: TRBJ2-1
v_call: TRBV5-1
cdr3_aa: CASSLPSVRFLYNEQFF

j_call: TRBJ1-1
v_call: TRBV5-1
cdr3_aa: CASSTAGETTEAFF

j_call: TRBJ2-7
v_call: TRBV12-3/TRBV12-4
cdr3_aa: CASSLGVAEQYF

j_call: TRBJ2-3
v_call: TRBV11-2
cdr3_aa: CASNCGTQYF

j_call: TRBJ1-6
v_call: TRBV2
cdr3_aa: CASGLGTVNSPLHF

j_call: TRBJ2-1
v_call: TRBV18
cdr3_aa: CASSPRGTSGRWEQFF

j_call: TRBJ1-5
v_call: TRBV19
cdr3_aa: CATQDRGNQHF

j_call: TRBJ2-5
v_call: TRBV29-1
cdr3_aa: CSVETSGSYGETQYF

j_call: TRBJ1-5
v_call: TRBV28
cdr3_aa: CASSPIRGWGAGNQPQHF